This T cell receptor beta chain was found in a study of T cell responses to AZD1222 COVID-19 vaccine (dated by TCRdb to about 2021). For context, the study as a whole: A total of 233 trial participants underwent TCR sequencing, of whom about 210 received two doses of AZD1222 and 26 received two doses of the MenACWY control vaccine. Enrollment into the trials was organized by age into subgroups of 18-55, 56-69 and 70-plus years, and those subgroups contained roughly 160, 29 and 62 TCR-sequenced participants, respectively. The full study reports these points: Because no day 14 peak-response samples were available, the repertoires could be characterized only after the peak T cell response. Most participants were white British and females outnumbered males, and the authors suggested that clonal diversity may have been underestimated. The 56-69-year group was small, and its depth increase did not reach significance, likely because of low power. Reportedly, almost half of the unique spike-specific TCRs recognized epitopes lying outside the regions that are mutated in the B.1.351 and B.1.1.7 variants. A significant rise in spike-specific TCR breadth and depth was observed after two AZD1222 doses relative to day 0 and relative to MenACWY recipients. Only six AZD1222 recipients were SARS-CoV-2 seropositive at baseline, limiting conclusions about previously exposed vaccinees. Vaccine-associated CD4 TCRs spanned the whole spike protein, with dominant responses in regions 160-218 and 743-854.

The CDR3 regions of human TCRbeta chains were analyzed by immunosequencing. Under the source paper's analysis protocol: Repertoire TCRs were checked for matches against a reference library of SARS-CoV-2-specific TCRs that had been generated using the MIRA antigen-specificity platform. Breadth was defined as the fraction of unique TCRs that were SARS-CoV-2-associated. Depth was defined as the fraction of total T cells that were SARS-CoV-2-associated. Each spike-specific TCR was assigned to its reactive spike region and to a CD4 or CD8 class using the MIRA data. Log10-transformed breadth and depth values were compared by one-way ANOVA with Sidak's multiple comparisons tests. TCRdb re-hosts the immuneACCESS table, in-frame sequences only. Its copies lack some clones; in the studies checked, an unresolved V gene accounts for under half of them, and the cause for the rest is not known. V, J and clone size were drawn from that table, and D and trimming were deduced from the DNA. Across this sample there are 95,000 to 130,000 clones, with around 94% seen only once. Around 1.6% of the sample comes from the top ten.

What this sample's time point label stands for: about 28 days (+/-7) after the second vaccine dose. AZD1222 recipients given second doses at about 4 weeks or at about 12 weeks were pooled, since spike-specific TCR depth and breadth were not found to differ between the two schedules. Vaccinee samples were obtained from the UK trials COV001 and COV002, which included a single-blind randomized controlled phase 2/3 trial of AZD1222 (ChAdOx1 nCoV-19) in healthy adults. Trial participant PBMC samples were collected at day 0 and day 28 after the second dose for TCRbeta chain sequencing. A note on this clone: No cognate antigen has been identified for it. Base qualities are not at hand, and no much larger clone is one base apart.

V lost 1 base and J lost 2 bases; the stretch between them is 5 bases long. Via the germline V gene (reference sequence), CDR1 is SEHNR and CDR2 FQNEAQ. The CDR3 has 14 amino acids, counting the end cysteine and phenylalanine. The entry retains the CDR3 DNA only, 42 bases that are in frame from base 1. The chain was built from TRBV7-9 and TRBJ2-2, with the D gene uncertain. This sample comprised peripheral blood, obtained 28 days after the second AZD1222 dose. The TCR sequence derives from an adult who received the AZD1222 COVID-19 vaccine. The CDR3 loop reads CASSLDSNTGELFF. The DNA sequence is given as TGTGCCAGCAGCTTAGACTCAAACACCGGGGAGCTGTTTTTT.